Each of the 20 T cell receptor beta chains below was sequenced from the same sample in a study of cytomegalovirus exposure and HLA in healthy donors. Primers included in the PCR were 60 Vbeta and 13 Jbeta primers. Only in-frame clones appear in the TCRdb table, and some are missing; sequencing was by immunoSEQ multiplex PCR. The sample has approximately 170,000 clones; roughly 81% are singletons. Sequencing used PBMCs. The origin of the receptors is a man aged 25 to 40 in good health and CMV-seropositive.

The chain's CDR3 is CAISLSPSGSTDTQYF. CDR3 bases: TGTGCCATCAGCCTGAGCCCTAGCGGGAGCACAGATACGCAGTATTTT. The gene calls are TRBV10-3 and TRBJ2-3; 8 positions match TRBD2. J gave up 0 bases and V 6 bases, and 8 bases lay outside the gene matches. The V gene's germline CDR1 is ENHRY and CDR2 SYGVKD. The CDR3 loop spans 16 amino acids.

As to this clone: At one boundary the junction diverges from the germline segment, which might be a read error. V usage is TRBV7-9 and J usage is TRBJ2-2; a weak D match, TRBD2 (5 bases). The CDR3 contains 16 residues. Germline assignment: CDR1 SEHNR and CDR2 FQNEAQ (reference sequence). This chain's CDR3 is CSSSPLRTSNTGELFF. CDR3 DNA sequence: TGTTCCAGCAGCCCCCTTCGGACTTCGAACACCGGGGAGCTGTTTTTT. Using reference TRBV7-9 and TRBJ2-2 for the parts outside the CDR3, the full variable domain is DTGVSQNPRHKITKRGQNVTFRCDPISEHNRLYWYRQTLGQGPEFLTYFQNEAQLEKSRLLSDRFSAERPKGSFSTLEIQRTEQGDSAMYLCSSSPLRTSNTGELFFGEGSRLTVL.

V gene TRBV5-1 combines with J gene TRBJ1-2; D not resolved. CDR3 length: 13 residues. CDR1 SGHRS and CDR2 YFSETQ come from the germline V gene. Trimming stripped 0 bases from V and 7 bases from J, with 10 bases between. The DNA of the CDR3 is TGCGCCAGCAGCTTGGTCAGCGGTGGTGGCTACACCTTC. It encodes CASSLVSGGGYTF.

The chain is built from TRBV11-3 and TRBJ2-2; 9 positions agree with TRBD2. The CDR3 loop spans 15 amino acids. The ends lost 1 base at V and 9 bases at J; junction bases unmatched: 6. Germline V gene data show CDR1 as SGHNT and CDR2 as YENEEA. The CDR3 DNA reads TGTGCCAGCAGCTTAGTTGGGACTAGCTTGAGGGAGCTGTTTTTT. Translated, it gives CASSLVGTSLRELFF.

The chain joins TRBV4-2 to TRBJ2-7; no firm D call. The V and J ends lost 1 base and 4 bases respectively, with 5 bases between them. The germline CDR1 and CDR2 sequences are LGHNA and YNFKEQ. The CDR3 loop spans 12 amino acids. The CDR3 nucleotides read TGTGCCAGCAGCCAAGGGGCATACGAGCAGTACTTC. This encodes CASSQGAYEQYF.

The rearrangement links TRBV7-9 to TRBJ2-5; 8 bases fit TRBD1. V lost 3 bases to trimming and J lost 5 bases; unmatched junction nucleotides: 8. The CDR3 is 15 residues long. Germline V gives CDR1 SEHNR, CDR2 FQNEAQ (reference sequence). This CDR3 reads CASSFRDRPGETQYF. CDR3 nucleotides: TGTGCCAGCAGCTTTCGGGACAGGCCTGGCGAGACCCAGTACTTC.

The V gene is TRBV19, the J gene TRBJ2-2; D perhaps matches TRBD1 (6 bases). CDR3 length: 14 amino acids. Germline lookup yields CDR1 LNHDA and CDR2 SQIVND (reference sequence). Trimming removed 6 bases at V and 1 base at J, with 9 bases between. CDR3 amino acids: CASRLQGNTGELFF. The CDR3 DNA follows: TGTGCCAGTAGGTTACAGGGGAACACCGGGGAGCTGTTTTTT.

This clone has a handful of counts. V is TRBV28 and J is TRBJ2-3; D may be TRBD2 (5 bases). CDR3 length: 16 amino acids. V was trimmed by 6 bases and J by 5 bases, leaving 21 bases between them. Germline values: CDR1 MDHEN, CDR2 SYDVKM. The CDR3 is CASSLPHLRAVDTQYF. Here the CDR3 DNA reads TGTGCCAGCAGCCTACCCCACTTGCGGGCGGTAGATACGCAGTATTTT.

The rearrangement joins TRBV19 to TRBJ2-3, with 9 bases aligning to TRBD2. This CDR3 is built from 16 residues. From germline, CDR1 is LNHDA and CDR2 SQIVND (reference sequence). The V and J ends lost 0 bases and 2 bases, in that order; junction bases with no gene match: 3. DNA for the CDR3: TGTGCCAGTAGTATAGATTTAGCGGGGGACACAGATACGCAGTATTTT. Residues: CASSIDLAGDTDTQYF.

The chain couples TRBV7-3 to TRBJ2-5, with 8 positions matching TRBD1. Per germline, CDR1 SGHTA and CDR2 FQGTGA. V shed 0 bases, J shed 4 bases, and the junction held 1 base outside the gene matches. The CDR3 loop spans 14 amino acids. CDR3 protein: CASSLTGQGETQYF. CDR3 in DNA: TGTGCCAGCAGCTTAACAGGACAGGGAGAGACCCAGTACTTC.

V gene TRBV13 combines with J gene TRBJ1-1; D is undetermined. CDR1 PRHDT and CDR2 FYEKMQ come from the germline V gene (reference sequence). Trimming removed 5 bases at V and 0 bases at J, with 13 bases between. The CDR3 is 15 residues long. CDR3: CASSEGRNMNTEAFF. DNA of the CDR3: TGTGCCAGCAGCGAAGGCAGGAACATGAACACTGAAGCTTTCTTT.

The gene calls are TRBV5-1 and TRBJ1-4; perhaps TRBD1 as D (5 bases). V was clipped by 2 bases and J by 7 bases, with 15 bases between them. CDR3 length: 15 residues. Per germline, CDR1 SGHRS and CDR2 YFSETQ. CDR3 bases: TGCGCCAGCAGCTTTTACGGGGGATCGGGTGAAAAACTGTTTTTT. Encoded protein: CASSFYGGSGEKLFF. The entire variable domain, with the rest obtained from reference TRBV5-1 and TRBJ1-4, is as follows: KAGVTQTPRYLIKTRGQQVTLSCSPISGHRSVSWYQQTPGQGLQFLFEYFSETQRNKGNFPGRFSGRQFSNSRSEMNVSTLELGDSALYLCASSFYGGSGEKLFFGSGTQLSVL.

J is TRBJ2-2 and V is TRBV5-6, with TRBD2 matching over 13 bases. The CDR3 sequence is 17 residues long. Per the germline V gene, CDR1 is SGHDT and CDR2 is YYEEEE. V gave up 4 bases and J gave up 4 bases; unmatched junction bases: 7. DNA of the CDR3: TGTGCCAGCAGCCGCGGACTAGCGGGAGTTGGCACCGGGGAGCTGTTTTTT. Amino acid sequence: CASSRGLAGVGTGELFF.

The chain employs TRBV7-9 and TRBJ1-2, with 9 bases identical to TRBD1. CDR3 length: 14 amino acids. The germline CDR1 and CDR2 sequences are SEHNR and FQNEAQ (reference sequence). Trimming at V came to 4 bases and at J to 3 bases, leaving 3 bases not matched to a gene. CDR3 DNA sequence: TGTGCCAGCAGCTCGACAGGGGGATACTATGGCTACACCTTC. Its protein is CASSSTGGYYGYTF.

The chain employs TRBV30 and TRBJ2-5; TRBD2 matches at 13 bases. The germline V gene encodes CDR1 GTSNPN and CDR2 SVGIG (reference sequence). Unmatched junction bases numbered 2, after V lost 2 bases and J lost 5 bases. The CDR3 spans 14 residues. CDR3 in DNA: TGTGCCTGGAGTCCGGGACTAGCGGGGGAGACCCAGTACTTC. Its protein product is CAWSPGLAGETQYF. Variable domain in full (rest from reference TRBV30 and TRBJ2-5): SQTIHQWPATLVQPVGSPLSLECTVEGTSNPNLYWYRQAAGRGLQLLFYSVGIGQISSEVPQNLSASRPQDRQFILSSKKLLLSDSGFYLCAWSPGLAGETQYFGPGTRLLVL.

The chain couples TRBV7-8 to TRBJ1-5; 9 bases match TRBD1. From germline, CDR1 is SGHVS and CDR2 FQNEAQ. The CDR3 runs 18 residues. Trimming took 3 bases from V and 0 from J; bases not matched to a gene: 9. Here the CDR3 DNA reads TGTGCCAGCAGCTTGACAGGGGGAGCGGTTTATAGCAATCAGCCCCAGCATTTT. Amino acids: CASSLTGGAVYSNQPQHF.

This chain links TRBV5-1 with TRBJ2-1, with 9 bases matching TRBD1. V lost 2 bases, J lost 3 bases, and 9 bases stayed unmatched. Germline V gives CDR1 SGHRS, CDR2 YFSETQ. This CDR3 is built from 17 residues. CDR3 residues: CASSLGAWDRDYNEQFF. The CDR3 DNA reads as TGCGCCAGCAGCTTAGGCGCCTGGGACAGGGACTACAATGAGCAGTTCTTC.

The table lists this clone with a count of one. This chain connects TRBV5-6 to TRBJ2-1; 10 bases map to TRBD2. V trimming: 3 bases; J trimming: 2 bases; junction bases outside the gene matches: 5. Germline CDR1 is SGHDT and CDR2 is YYEEEE. The CDR3 is made up of 16 amino acids. CDR3 nucleotides: TGTGCCAGCAGCTCTCTAGCGGGAGCCCCCTACAATGAGCAGTTCTTC. This gives the protein CASSSLAGAPYNEQFF.

In this sample, this clone turned up many times. The chain links TRBV19 to TRBJ2-1; 7 bases are shared with TRBD2. Germline V gives CDR1 LNHDA, CDR2 SQIVND (reference sequence). V gave up 2 bases and J gave up 4 bases; unmatched junction bases: 5. This CDR3 contains 15 residues. This CDR3 reads CASSISGEGYNEQFF. DNA of the CDR3: TGTGCCAGTAGTATATCGGGGGAGGGGTACAATGAGCAGTTCTTC.

The genes are TRBV5-1 and TRBJ2-1; 7 bases align to TRBD2. V trimming: 0 bases; J trimming: 7 bases; junction bases outside the gene matches: 7. Germline V gene lookup returns CDR1 SGHRS and CDR2 YFSETQ. The CDR3 contains 15 residues. The CDR3 loop is CASSLVRELRNEQFF. The CDR3 DNA reads TGCGCCAGCAGCTTGGTGCGGGAGCTAAGGAATGAGCAGTTCTTC.